A selection of T cell receptor beta chains follows, all from one sample in a study of cytomegalovirus exposure and HLA in healthy donors. Repertoires were generated with immunoSEQ multiplex PCR, while TCRdb's copy carries only in-frame clones and drops some. This sample has approximately 150,000 clones, with almost 80% found just once. Source material: PBMCs. The receptor set was obtained from a woman in her twenties or thirties in good health and CMV-seronegative. Both conserved end residues are part of each CDR3. A D gene is named only where the DNA matches it firmly. Size is stated for part of the rows, as once, few or many counts, or as a class when the clone is expanded.

J	D	V	size	DNA	CDR3
TRBJ2-3	TRBD2	TRBV19	-	TGTGCCAGTAGGACCGGGACTAGACAGGCAGATACGCAGTATTTT	CASRTGTRQADTQYF
TRBJ1-2	TRBD1	TRBV6-1	few	TGTGCCAGCAGACTGGGACAGGGTGGAGGCTACACCTTC	CASRLGQGGGYTF
TRBJ2-7	TRBD2	TRBV27	-	TGTGCCAGCAGTCCACGCGGGGGGCCAGACTACGAGCAGTACTTC	CASSPRGGPDYEQYF
TRBJ2-7	-	TRBV6-5	-	TGTGCCAGCAGTTCTGGCAGGGGGGCTCTCTACGAGCAGTACTTC	CASSSGRGALYEQYF
TRBJ2-1	TRBD2	TRBV7-3	-	TGTGCCAGCAGCATCTCGGGGGGCTCCTACAATGAGCAGTTCTTC	CASSISGGSYNEQFF
TRBJ2-7	-	TRBV5-1	few	TGCGCCAGCGGAGATAGGGGAGGCTACGAGCAGTACTTC	CASGDRGGYEQYF
TRBJ1-1	-	TRBV7-8	-	TGTGCCAGCAGCTTAGTAAGCTTGAACACTGAAGCTTTCTTT	CASSLVSLNTEAFF
TRBJ2-7	TRBD1	TRBV5-1	-	TGCGCCAGCAGCTTGGCCCTTGGGACAGCATACGAGCAGTACTTC	CASSLALGTAYEQYF
TRBJ2-3	-	TRBV7-3	-	TGTGCCAGCAGCCTGGAGGGAGATACGCAGTATTTT	CASSLEGDTQYF
TRBJ2-1	-	TRBV15	-	TGTGCCACCAGCGTACGGGAATCTCGGCGGTCAGGTGAGCAGTTCTTC	CATSVRESRRSGEQFF
TRBJ2-2	TRBD2	TRBV4-2	-	TGTGCCAGCAGCCAAGATCGACGGGGGGGCCGTTTAGGGGACACCGGGGAGCTGTTTTTT	CASSQDRRGGRLGDTGELFF
TRBJ2-7	TRBD1	TRBV6-1	-	TGTGCCAGCACTAGAAATGGGACAGGGTCATACGAGCAGTACTTC	CASTRNGTGSYEQYF
TRBJ1-1	TRBD1	TRBV19	-	TGTGCCAGTAGTATAGGCATTCCCGGGACAGGGCGGACTGAAGCTTTCTTT	CASSIGIPGTGRTEAFF
TRBJ2-7	TRBD1	TRBV9	few	TGTGCCAGCAGCGTAGCTACAGGGGACTACGAGCAGTACTTC	CASSVATGDYEQYF
TRBJ2-2	-	TRBV30	-	TGTGCCTGGACCGCAGGCTTGGGGGGTTCCGGCACCGGGGAGCTGTTTTTT	CAWTAGLGGSGTGELFF
TRBJ1-2	-	TRBV30	-	TGTGCCTGGAGCCCGGGGATCTATGGCTACACCTTC	CAWSPGIYGYTF
TRBJ1-5	-	TRBV30	-	TGTGCCTGGAGTGTACTATTGGAGGCCCAGCCCCAGCATTTT	CAWSVLLEAQPQHF
TRBJ1-5	-	TRBV21-1	-	TGTGCCAGCAGCATCGGGACAGACCCCACTAATTTT	CASSIGTDPTNF
TRBJ2-5	-	TRBV5-1	-	TGCGCCAGCAATGGGGCCACTCGGGAGGAGACCCAGTACTTC	CASNGATREETQYF
TRBJ1-5	-	TRBV7-9	-	TGTGCCAGCTCCGACCTGAACGGGAGCAATCAGCCCCAGCATTTT	CASSDLNGSNQPQHF
TRBJ1-1	TRBD1	TRBV4-1	-	TGCGCCAGCAGCCACCGTACCAGGGGGGACACTGAAGCTTTCTTT	CASSHRTRGDTEAFF
TRBJ2-7	-	TRBV6-1	-	TGTGCCAGCAGTGAAAGGGGGTCCTACGAGCAGTACTTC	CASSERGSYEQYF
TRBJ2-1	-	TRBV7-8	once	TGTGCCAGCAGCTTAGGGTTTCAGGGCGGGGATGAGCAGTTCTTC	CASSLGFQGGDEQFF
TRBJ1-2	TRBD1	TRBV27	few	TGTGCCAGCAGTCCAAGGACAGGGATGGGCGGCTACACCTTC	CASSPRTGMGGYTF
TRBJ1-1	-	TRBV7-3	-	TGTGCCAGCAGCTTACAGGGCGGCGGCACTGAAGCTTTCTTT	CASSLQGGGTEAFF
TRBJ1-1	-	TRBV5-4	-	TGTGCCAGCAGCCCCGAGCCTCGGGGGAACACTGAAGCTTTCTTT	CASSPEPRGNTEAFF
TRBJ1-3	-	TRBV10-3	-	TGTGCCATCAGTGAGTCGAGGCCGAGCTCTGGAAACACCATATATTTT	CAISESRPSSGNTIYF
TRBJ2-5	-	TRBV7-3	-	TGTGCCAGCAGCTTAAGTAACAGGGAGACCCAGTACTTC	CASSLSNRETQYF
TRBJ1-1	TRBD1	TRBV27	-	TGTGCCAGCAGTCGGCCGACAGGGGGAGGAACTGAAGCTTTCTTT	CASSRPTGGGTEAFF
TRBJ1-4	-	TRBV4-1	-	TGCGCCAGCAGCCCAGGGAAGGGAACTAATGAAAAACTGTTTTTT	CASSPGKGTNEKLFF
TRBJ1-5	-	TRBV5-3	-	TGTGCCAGAAGCGCTCCAGACAGGTTTATGGAGCCCCAGCATTTT	CARSAPDRFMEPQHF
TRBJ1-6	-	TRBV11-1	-	TGTGCCAGCAGCGGGGGGGAGCCACAGGGACGTAATTCACCCCTCCACTTT	CASSGGEPQGRNSPLHF
TRBJ1-1	TRBD1	TRBV5-1	-	TGCGCCAGCAGCTTTCAGGGACAGGACACTGAAGCTTTCTTT	CASSFQGQDTEAFF
TRBJ2-2	-	TRBV30	-	TGTGCCTGGAGGAGAGGCACCGGGGAGCTGTTTTTT	CAWRRGTGELFF
TRBJ1-2	-	TRBV4-1	-	TGCGCCAGCAGTCAAGTTCACCCGGAGGACCCTGCCTATGGCTACACCTTC	CASSQVHPEDPAYGYTF
TRBJ2-2	TRBD2	TRBV7-9	-	TGTGCCAGCAGCTTAGCGGGAGGGAAGGCCGGGGAGCTGTTTTTT	CASSLAGGKAGELFF
TRBJ1-5	TRBD1	TRBV19	once	TGTGCCAGCAACGACAGGGAACATCAGCCCCAGCATTTT	CASNDREHQPQHF
TRBJ1-1	-	TRBV11-2	-	TGTGCCAGCAGCTCGTATGTCGACACTGAAGCTTTCTTT	CASSSYVDTEAFF
TRBJ2-7	TRBD1	TRBV5-1	-	TGCGCCAGCAGCCAAGGACAGGGTAAGGCCTACGAGCAGTACTTC	CASSQGQGKAYEQYF
TRBJ1-1	-	TRBV10-1	-	TGCGCCAGCAGTGAGAGGAGAGGCACTGAAGCTTTCTTT	CASSERRGTEAFF
TRBJ1-2	-	TRBV5-5	-	TGTGCCAGCAGCTGGGGAGGGGAACCCTATGGCTACACCTTC	CASSWGGEPYGYTF
TRBJ2-5	TRBD1	TRBV7-2	-	TGTGCCAGCAGCTTATTTAGAACAGGGGTCCGGGGAGAGACCCAGTACTTC	CASSLFRTGVRGETQYF
TRBJ2-3	-	TRBV7-2	-	TGTGCCAGCAGCTCGGACTACCTGAGCACAGATACGCAGTATTTT	CASSSDYLSTDTQYF
TRBJ1-4	-	TRBV6-5	-	TGTGCCAGCAGTTACTCCGCCGGGAGCCGAGGGGAAAAACTGTTTTTT	CASSYSAGSRGEKLFF
TRBJ2-2	TRBD2	TRBV7-2	-	TGTGCCAGCAGCCATAGTCAGCGGGGTAACACCGGGGAGCTGTTTTTT	CASSHSQRGNTGELFF
TRBJ2-7	-	TRBV9	-	TGTGCCAGCAGCGCCGCGGATCAGGGTATACGAGCCTACGAGCAGTACTTC	CASSAADQGIRAYEQYF